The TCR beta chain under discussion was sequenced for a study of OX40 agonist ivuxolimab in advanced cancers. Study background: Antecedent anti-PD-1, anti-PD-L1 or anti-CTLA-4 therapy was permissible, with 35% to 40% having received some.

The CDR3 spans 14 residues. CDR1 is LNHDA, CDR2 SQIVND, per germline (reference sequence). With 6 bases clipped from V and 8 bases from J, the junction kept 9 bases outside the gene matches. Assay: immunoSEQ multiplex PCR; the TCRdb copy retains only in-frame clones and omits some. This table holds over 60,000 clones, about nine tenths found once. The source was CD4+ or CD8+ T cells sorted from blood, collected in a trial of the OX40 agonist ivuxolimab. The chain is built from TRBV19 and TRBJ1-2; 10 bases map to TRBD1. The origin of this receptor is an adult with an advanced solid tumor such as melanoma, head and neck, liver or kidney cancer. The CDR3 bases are TGTGCCAGTAGCACCGGGACAGGGGCCGGGGGCTACACCTTC. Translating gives CASSTGTGAGGYTF. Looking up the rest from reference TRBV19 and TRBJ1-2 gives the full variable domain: DGGITQSPKYLFRKEGQNVTLSCEQNLNHDAMYWYRQDPGQGLRLIYYSQIVNDFQKGDIAEGYSVSREKKESFPLTVTSAQKNPTAFYLCASSTGTGAGGYTFGSGTRLTVV.